The source of this TCR beta chain is a study of cytomegalovirus exposure and HLA in healthy donors. Assay: immunoSEQ multiplex PCR; the TCRdb copy retains only in-frame clones and omits some. This table holds about 280,000 clones, 80% to 90% found once. Germline CDR1 and CDR2: SEHNR and FQNEAQ (reference sequence). The V end was cut by 1 base, the J end by 7 bases, with 8 bases between. This CDR3 has 13 amino acids. The sample consisted of PBMCs. The chain carries TRBV7-9 and TRBJ1-5; D not certain. This sequence originates from a woman younger than 30 in good health and CMV-seronegative. The CDR3 region has the DNA TGTGCCAGCAGCTTAGTTGACGGGCAGCCCCAGCATTTT. As protein: CASSLVDGQPQHF. Combining the CDR3 with reference TRBV7-9 and TRBJ1-5 gives the whole variable domain DTGVSQNPRHKITKRGQNVTFRCDPISEHNRLYWYRQTLGQGPEFLTYFQNEAQLEKSRLLSDRFSAERPKGSFSTLEIQRTEQGDSAMYLCASSLVDGQPQHFGDGTRLSIL.